What follows are 25 T cell receptor beta chains derived from one specimen sequenced in a study of T cell changes during pregnancy in multiple sclerosis (dated by TCRdb to 2018 to 2020). Libraries were prepared through the immunoSEQ multiplex PCR assay. Not all clones reach the TCRdb copy of this immuneACCESS table, which keeps in-frame sequences only. Checked studies attribute under half of the gap to unresolved V genes and leave the rest unexplained. The sample contains under 50,000 clones, 85% to 95% of them found a single time. Together, the top ten hold about 0.34% of the sample. Material: CD4+ T cells from peripheral blood mononuclear cells, obtained after pregnancy. The receptors were sampled from a female donor with multiple sclerosis, enrolled in a pregnancy study.

This sequence joins TRBV7-2 and TRBJ1-6, with TRBD1 matching 7 bases. CDR3 size: 15 residues. The V gene end was trimmed by 1 base and the J gene end by 8 bases; junction bases not matched to a gene: 5. Germline lookup yields CDR1 SGHTA and CDR2 FQGNSA. The CDR3 bases are TGTGCCAGCAGCTTAGTAGGGACAGCGGATTCACCCCTCCACTTT. This codes for CASSLVGTADSPLHF.

J is TRBJ2-2 and V is TRBV25-1; tentatively, D is TRBD1 (6 bases). V was cut by 10 bases and J by 6 bases, with 15 bases left in between. The germline gives CDR1 MGHDK, CDR2 SYGVNS. This CDR3 has 13 amino acids. Written as DNA, the CDR3 is TGTGCCACCGCCTTACAGGGATCCGGGGAGCTGTTTTTT. Amino acid sequence: CATALQGSGELFF. The full variable domain, completed using reference TRBV25-1 and TRBJ2-2, is EADIYQTPRYLVIGTGKKITLECSQTMGHDKMYWYQQDPGMELHLIHYSYGVNSTEKGDLSSESTVSRIRTEHFPLTLESARPSHTSQYLCATALQGSGELFFGEGSRLTVL.

The CDR3 sequence: CAWTNNRGQIEKLFF. CDR3 nucleotides: TGTGCCTGGACCAACAACAGGGGGCAAATTGAAAAACTGTTTTTT. The V gene is TRBV30, the J gene TRBJ1-4; 9 bases agree with TRBD1. This CDR3 contains 15 residues. Trimming removed 4 bases from V and 7 bases from J; junction bases left unmatched: 10. The germline V gene has CDR1 GTSNPN and CDR2 SVGIG (reference sequence).

The chain carries TRBV5-4 and TRBJ1-2, with no clear D. Trimming took 0 bases from V and 3 from J, leaving 9 bases between them. The CDR3 runs 14 residues. CDR1 is SGHNT and CDR2 is YYREEE in the germline V gene (reference sequence). The CDR3 sequence is CASSLVTSDYGYTF. CDR3 DNA: TGTGCCAGCAGCTTGGTAACGTCGGACTATGGCTACACCTTC.

The V and J genes are TRBV29-1 and TRBJ1-5, with D possibly matching TRBD1 (6 bases). V was pared by 5 bases and J by 6 bases, with 14 bases between. The CDR3 consists of 13 residues. Per germline, CDR1 SQVTM and CDR2 ANQGSEA. The CDR3 DNA reads as TGCAGCGTTATCCCAGGGGCAGGTCAGCCCCAGCATTTT. Translation: CSVIPGAGQPQHF.

This clone was counted a single time. The J gene is TRBJ1-5, the V gene TRBV19; D is unresolved. This CDR3 region has 12 residues. V gave up 6 bases and J gave up 9 bases, with 12 bases separating them. Germline V CDR1 and CDR2: LNHDA, SQIVND (reference sequence). CDR3 coding DNA: TGTGCCAGTAGAGAGGGCGGCCGGCCCCAGCATTTT. This codes for CASREGGRPQHF.

This clone was counted once. The genes are TRBV5-1 and TRBJ2-2, with 10 bases aligning to TRBD1. This CDR3 is built from 16 residues. Looked up from germline, CDR1 is SGHRS and CDR2 is YFSETQ. The V gene end was trimmed by 4 bases and the J gene end by 6 bases; junction bases not matched to a gene: 9. CDR3 coding DNA: TGCGCCAGCAGCAGCGCCGGGACAGGGGTGGCCGGGGAGCTGTTTTTT. It yields the protein CASSSAGTGVAGELFF.

V usage is TRBV7-6 and J usage is TRBJ1-2; TRBD1 aligns across 8 bases. Trimming took 5 bases from V and 3 from J; bases not matched to a gene: 5. Germline assignment: CDR1 SGHVS and CDR2 FNYEAQ. The CDR3 runs 14 residues. CDR3 DNA sequence: TGTGCCAGCAGCCCCCCGGACAGGGACTATGGCTACACCTTC. Protein sequence: CASSPPDRDYGYTF.

The V gene is TRBV4-1, the J gene TRBJ1-1; possible D gene TRBD1, 5 bases. The V and J ends lost 6 bases and 2 bases respectively, with 16 bases between them. The CDR3 totals 15 residues. Germline CDR1 MGHRA, CDR2 YSYEKL. The DNA for the CDR3 is TGCGCCAGCAGGGACCGTTGGACAAATAACACTGAAGCTTTCTTT. Translation: CASRDRWTNNTEAFF.

This rearrangement joins TRBV6-5 to TRBJ1-5; a possible D gene is TRBD1 (6 bases). This CDR3 has 14 residues. The V gene lost 5 bases and the J gene lost 4 bases, with 12 bases spanning the gap. Germline V lookup: CDR1 MNHEY, CDR2 SVGAGI. DNA of the CDR3: TGTGCCAGCAGTCCCGGACAGAGTAATCAGCCCCAGCATTTT. Translated: CASSPGQSNQPQHF.

The chain employs TRBV6-6 and TRBJ2-1; no reliable D call. Trimming left V 6 bases short and J 6 bases short, with 18 bases between. The CDR3 length is 15 residues. The germline V gene has CDR1 MNHNY and CDR2 SVGAGI (reference sequence). CDR3 nucleotides: TGTGCCAGCAGCACTGCAGCGAGCACCCGCAATGAGCAGTTCTTC. This encodes CASSTAASTRNEQFF.

This rearrangement joins TRBV29-1 to TRBJ1-1; D is ambiguous. V lost 0 bases and J 0 bases, leaving 8 bases between the germline ends. The CDR3 loop spans 14 amino acids. Germline values: CDR1 SQVTM, CDR2 ANQGSEA. Here the CDR3 reads CSVEERRMNTEAFF. The CDR3 coding sequence is TGCAGCGTTGAAGAACGGCGGATGAACACTGAAGCTTTCTTT.

This CDR3 is CASWAGVDTQYF. The CDR3 DNA reads TGTGCCAGCTGGGCGGGGGTGGATACGCAGTATTTT. V is TRBV6-5 and J is TRBJ2-3, with 7 bases identical to TRBD2. The CDR3 runs 12 residues. Germline loops: CDR1 MNHEY, CDR2 SVGAGI. J gave up 6 bases and V 8 bases, and 5 bases lay outside the gene matches.

The sample holds one count of this clone. The chain recombines TRBV13 with TRBJ2-7; 8 bases are a match to TRBD1. Germline V gene lookup returns CDR1 PRHDT and CDR2 FYEKMQ (reference sequence). The ends lost 0 bases at V and 2 bases at J; junction bases unmatched: 3. The CDR3 contains 15 residues. In nucleotides, the CDR3 is TGTGCCAGCAGCTTAGGGCTGACAGGGGCCTACGAGCAGTACTTC. Its translation: CASSLGLTGAYEQYF. The entire variable domain, with the rest obtained from reference TRBV13 and TRBJ2-7, is as follows: AAGVIQSPRHLIKEKRETATLKCYPIPRHDTVYWYQQGPGQDPQFLISFYEKMQSDKGSIPDRFSAQQFSDYHSELNMSSLELGDSALYFCASSLGLTGAYEQYFGPGTRLTVT.

The chain joins TRBV30 to TRBJ2-3; 10 bases match TRBD2. The CDR3 consists of 17 residues. Germline CDR1 GTSNPN, CDR2 SVGIG (reference sequence). V gave up 5 bases and J gave up 0 bases; unmatched junction bases: 11. CDR3 coding DNA: TGTGCCTGGTCAATCTCTCGGACTAGCGGAAGCACAGATACGCAGTATTTT. This gives the protein CAWSISRTSGSTDTQYF.

The J gene is TRBJ2-1, the V gene TRBV5-1; D is ambiguous. The CDR3 has 16 residues. V shed 0 bases and J shed 7 bases, with 17 bases lying between them. Germline V lookup: CDR1 SGHRS, CDR2 YFSETQ. CDR3: CASSLATGALDNEQFF. The CDR3 DNA is TGCGCCAGCAGCTTGGCCACGGGTGCTCTAGATAATGAGCAGTTCTTC.

The chain uses TRBV5-6 and TRBJ1-1; maybe TRBD1 (5 bases). The germline V and J ends were trimmed by 3 bases and 1 base, with 13 bases remaining between them. This CDR3 is 15 amino acids long. Germline-derived CDR1 and CDR2 are SGHDT and YYEEEE. DNA of the CDR3: TGTGCCAGCAGCTGGGGCCCGGGGGGGAACACTGAAGCTTTCTTT. Amino acid sequence: CASSWGPGGNTEAFF.

This clone was seen just once. This rearrangement joins TRBV12-5 to TRBJ1-2, with D tentatively TRBD1 (5 bases). CDR1 is LGHNT, CDR2 FRNRAP, per germline. The CDR3 length is 14 residues. V dropped 6 bases and J dropped 2 bases, with 13 bases sitting between them. The CDR3 bases are TGTGCTAGTGGGAAAACTGGGGGGAACTATGGCTACACCTTC. Its protein product is CASGKTGGNYGYTF.

The chain employs TRBV7-8 and TRBJ2-5, with D possibly matching TRBD1 (6 bases). Trimming removed 6 bases from V and 3 bases from J, with 17 bases in between. This CDR3 is 15 amino acids long. CDR1 and CDR2 (germline): SGHVS, FQNEAQ. The CDR3 sequence is CASRTTRQVEETQYF. The CDR3 nucleotides are TGTGCCAGCAGGACTACCCGACAGGTAGAAGAGACCCAGTACTTC.

The CDR3 is CAIGTDYGYTF. Written as DNA, the CDR3 is TGTGCCATCGGGACAGACTATGGCTACACCTTC. This sequence joins TRBV2 and TRBJ1-2; 7 bases are a match to TRBD1. The CDR3 runs to 11 residues. CDR1 is SNHLY and CDR2 is FYNNEI in the germline V gene. The V segment lost 10 bases and the J segment 3 bases; nucleotides outside the gene matches: 2.

This chain joins TRBV6-1 and TRBJ1-2, with TRBD1 matching 7 bases. The J segment lost 5 bases and the V segment lost 2 bases, leaving 2 bases of the junction unmatched. This CDR3 is 13 amino acids long. Per germline, CDR1 MNHNS and CDR2 SASEGT. The CDR3 DNA reads TGTGCCAGCAGTGAAACAGGGGAGTATGGCTACACCTTC. Amino acid sequence: CASSETGEYGYTF.

The rearrangement links TRBV10-3 to TRBJ2-5, with TRBD2 identical over 8 bases. The V segment lost 2 bases and the J segment 4 bases; nucleotides outside the gene matches: 6. Germline values: CDR1 ENHRY, CDR2 SYGVKD. CDR3 size: 15 residues. CDR3 region: CAISEGRGGGETQYF. The CDR3 nucleotides are TGTGCCATCAGTGAGGGACGGGGGGGCGGAGAGACCCAGTACTTC.

This chain joins TRBV29-1 and TRBJ1-2; 10 bases agree with TRBD1. Germline CDR1 reads SQVTM; CDR2 reads ANQGSEA. J was trimmed by 8 bases and V by 6 bases; bases with no gene match: 6. CDR3 length equals 12 residues. The CDR3 reads CSVTGGVLGYTF. CDR3 coding DNA: TGCAGCGTGACAGGGGGCGTCTTGGGCTACACCTTC.

J is TRBJ2-2 and V is TRBV5-1, with D possibly TRBD1 on 6 matching bases. In germline, CDR1 is SGHRS, CDR2 YFSETQ. The V end lost 4 bases, the J end lost 6 bases, and 16 bases lay between the germline ends. The CDR3 has 15 amino acids. The CDR3 region is CASSRTGSVSGELFF. The CDR3 region has the DNA TGCGCCAGCAGCCGCACAGGGTCGGTTTCCGGGGAGCTGTTTTTT.

This rearrangement joins TRBV2 to TRBJ2-2; perhaps TRBD2 as D (6 bases). The ends were cut back, 7 bases at V and 2 bases at J, with 14 bases in the middle. Germline CDR1 is SNHLY and CDR2 is FYNNEI. The CDR3 spans 15 residues. The CDR3 sequence: CASTLGLFNTGELFF. The CDR3 DNA sequence: TGTGCCAGCACTCTGGGACTTTTTAACACCGGGGAGCTGTTTTTT.